Included here is one T cell receptor (beta chain) sequence, with context. Its specificity is unknown. The sample originates from a study of radiotherapy plus CTLA-4 blockade in lung cancer. Whole-study context: Disease control was achieved by 31% of patients, and objective responses by about 19%.

The trim removed 4 bases at V and 2 bases at J, leaving 8 bases unmatched. Germline assignment: CDR1 SGHAT and CDR2 FQNNGV. The CDR3 length is 18 residues. The table came from immunoSEQ multiplex PCR; TCRdb's copy has only in-frame clones and leaves some out. This table has about 77,000 clones, roughly 69% appearing once. Broader study findings: Increased serum interferon-beta after radiation also reportedly predicted response strongly.

The sequencing used peripheral blood, collected from a patient treated with radiotherapy plus ipilimumab. The chain recombines TRBV11-2 with TRBJ2-5; 15 bases line up with TRBD2. The clonotype comes from a human donor with non-small cell lung cancer whose response to radiotherapy plus ipilimumab could not be evaluated. As DNA, the CDR3 is TGTGCCAGCAGCTCATGGACTAGCGGGGGGGCCGGTCAAGAGACCCAGTACTTC. It encodes CASSSWTSGGAGQETQYF. Complete variable domain (other parts from reference TRBV11-2 and TRBJ2-5): EAGVAQSPRYKIIEKRQSVAFWCNPISGHATLYWYQQILGQGPKLLIQFQNNGVVDDSQLPKDRFSAERLKGVDSTLKIQPAKLEDSAVYLCASSSWTSGGAGQETQYFGPGTRLLVL.